The 20 T cell receptor beta chains below were found in one sample sequenced in a study of blood T cell repertoires in COVID-19. Only in-frame clones appear in the TCRdb table, and some are missing; sequencing was by immunoSEQ multiplex PCR. The sample consists of 180,000 or so clones, 80% to 90% of them appearing once. The sequenced material came from peripheral blood. The receptors stem from a man aged 55-75 years with acute or convalescent COVID-19.

The chain is built from TRBV11-2 and TRBJ2-2; 7 nucleotides agree with TRBD1. Germline V gene lookup returns CDR1 SGHAT and CDR2 FQNNGV. With 5 bases clipped from V and 12 bases from J, the junction kept 15 bases outside the gene matches. The CDR3 is 15 amino acids. In nucleotides, the CDR3 is TGTGCCAGCAGCCGAAATACAGGGGTGGTTAAAAAGCTGTTTTTT. This gives the protein CASSRNTGVVKKLFF.

The chain links TRBV6-5 to TRBJ1-1; tentatively, D is TRBD1 (6 bases). Germline V gives CDR1 MNHEY, CDR2 SVGAGI. The CDR3 spans 13 residues. Between the trimmed V and J ends, which lost 5 bases and 5 bases, there was a span of 12 bases. This CDR3 is CASSINRETEAFF. The CDR3 region has the DNA TGTGCCAGCAGTATCAACAGGGAAACTGAAGCTTTCTTT.

This clone was found a few times. V and J are TRBV5-4 and TRBJ2-4; D perhaps matches TRBD2 (6 bases). CDR3 length: 13 residues. Germline V lookup: CDR1 SGHNT, CDR2 YYREEE (reference sequence). V dropped 3 bases and J dropped 6 bases, with 10 bases sitting between them. CDR3 bases: TGTGCCAGCAGCTCGGGAGAGGGAAACATTCAGTACTTC. Its protein is CASSSGEGNIQYF.

This rearrangement joins TRBV7-8 to TRBJ1-5; TRBD1 might be the D (6 bases). CDR3 size: 16 residues. The germline CDR1 and CDR2 sequences are SGHVS and FQNEAQ. V dropped 5 bases and J dropped 7 bases, with 21 bases sitting between them. DNA of the CDR3: TGTGCCAGCAGCCACTCGAGACAGGCCCAGGGCCAGCCCCAGCATTTT. Its translation: CASSHSRQAQGQPQHF. Full variable domain (remainder filled in from reference TRBV7-8 and TRBJ1-5): GAGVSQSPRYKVAKRGQDVALRCDPISGHVSLFWYQQALGQGPEFLTYFQNEAQLDKSGLPSDRFFAERPEGSVSTLKIQRTQQEDSAVYLCASSHSRQAQGQPQHFGDGTRLSIL.

The chain is built from TRBV7-6 and TRBJ2-2, with 14 bases aligning to TRBD2. CDR1 is SGHVS and CDR2 is FNYEAQ in the germline V gene. V shed 5 bases and J 2 bases; nucleotides not matched to a gene: 10. The CDR3 runs 19 residues. CDR3 protein: CASSPGLAGDSSNTGELFF. The CDR3 DNA is TGTGCCAGCAGCCCGGGACTAGCGGGAGATAGTAGCAACACCGGGGAGCTGTTTTTT. The full variable domain, its missing parts supplied by reference TRBV7-6 and TRBJ2-2, is GAGVSQSPRYKVTKRGQDVALRCDPISGHVSLYWYRQALGQGPEFLTYFNYEAQQDKSGLPNDRFSAERPEGSISTLTIQRTEQRDSAMYRCASSPGLAGDSSNTGELFFGEGSRLTVL.

The V gene is TRBV18, the J gene TRBJ1-6; no firm D call. Germline V gives CDR1 KGHSH, CDR2 LQKENI. Trimming took 3 bases from V and 10 from J, leaving 7 bases between them. The CDR3 has 12 residues. The CDR3 DNA follows: TGTGCCAGCTCACCCGAGAGGTCACCCCTCCACTTT. It is translated as CASSPERSPLHF.

The CDR3, as DNA: TGTGCCAGCAGAGTCAGGGGCATCGGAAACACTGAAGCTTTCTTT. This encodes CASRVRGIGNTEAFF. V gene TRBV9 combines with J gene TRBJ1-1; TRBD1 is a possible D gene (6 bases). Looked up from germline, CDR1 is SGDLS and CDR2 is YYNGEE. V lost 5 bases to trimming and J lost 2 bases, with 16 bases between them. The CDR3 length is 15 residues.

In DNA, the CDR3 is TGTGCCAGCAGTTTATACGGGACAGGCTATGGCTACACCTTC. Translation gives CASSLYGTGYGYTF. V is TRBV27 and J is TRBJ1-2; 8 bases are shared with TRBD1. J was trimmed by 4 bases and V by 1 base; bases with no gene match: 2. The CDR3 runs to 14 residues. Germline V gene data show CDR1 as MNHEY and CDR2 as SMNVEV (reference sequence).

Remarks on this clone: Other DNA sequences in the sample encode the same CDR3. The chain recombines TRBV7-8 with TRBJ1-5, with D possibly being TRBD1 (6 bases). CDR3 length: 14 amino acids. With 3 bases removed from V and 4 bases from J, the gap between germline ends came to 10 bases. Germline CDR1 is SGHVS and CDR2 is FQNEAQ. CDR3 residues: CASSFVRGNQPQHF. As DNA, the CDR3 is TGTGCCAGCAGCTTCGTCAGGGGAAATCAGCCCCAGCATTTT.

This clone has only one observation. The V and J genes are TRBV28 and TRBJ1-2; no definite D call. V lost 7 bases, J lost 3 bases, and 18 bases lay in between. There are 15 residues in the CDR3. Germline V lookup: CDR1 MDHEN, CDR2 SYDVKM. DNA of the CDR3: TGTGCCAGCACCCACCAACCGGGCGGGGACTATGGCTACACCTTC. It is translated as CASTHQPGGDYGYTF.

The gene calls are TRBV29-1 and TRBJ2-1; D unresolved. The germline V gene has CDR1 SQVTM and CDR2 ANQGSEA. The CDR3 runs to 13 residues. Deletions cut 3 bases from V and 8 bases from J, with 14 bases between. The CDR3 DNA is TGCAGCGTTGACCCTGCTAAACGCGATGAGCAGTTCTTC. Its translation: CSVDPAKRDEQFF.

V usage is TRBV6-1 and J usage is TRBJ1-1, with 11 bases that match TRBD1. Germline assignment: CDR1 MNHNS and CDR2 SASEGT. Losses at the gene ends were 1 base for V and 6 bases for J; bases not matched to a gene: 7. This CDR3 has 16 amino acids. DNA of the CDR3: TGTGCCAGCAGTGAAGTGGGGACAGGGGGTTTTGCTGAAGCTTTCTTT. It codes for CASSEVGTGGFAEAFF.

The chain is built from TRBV6-2 or TRBV6-3 and TRBJ2-2, with 16 positions matching TRBD2. Germline CDR1 and CDR2: MNHEY and SVGEGT. The CDR3 runs to 16 residues. Unmatched junction bases numbered 2, after V lost 4 bases and J lost 6 bases. The CDR3 DNA reads TGTGCCAGCAGTTCGGGACTAGCGGGAGGGCCCGGGGAGCTGTTTTTT. Its protein is CASSSGLAGGPGELFF.

The gene calls are TRBV11-2 and TRBJ1-2; TRBD1 might be the D (6 bases). Trimming took off 6 bases at V and 8 bases at J, with 16 bases between the two ends. CDR3 length equals 13 residues. In germline, CDR1 is SGHAT, CDR2 FQNNGV. CDR3 sequence: CASRRPWGQGYTF. The CDR3 DNA is TGTGCCAGCAGGCGACCATGGGGGCAAGGCTACACCTTC.

The J gene is TRBJ1-1, the V gene TRBV7-9; D remains unclear. V was shortened by 5 bases and J by 6 bases, with 19 bases between the two germline ends. CDR1 and CDR2 (germline): SEHNR, FQNEAQ (reference sequence). The length of the CDR3 is 15 residues. This CDR3 reads CASSPTGGVGAEAFF. The CDR3 DNA reads TGTGCCAGCAGCCCTACCGGCGGGGTCGGCGCTGAAGCTTTCTTT.

V gene TRBV30 combines with J gene TRBJ1-1; D is perhaps TRBD1 (5 bases). There are 14 residues in the CDR3. Germline lookup yields CDR1 GTSNPN and CDR2 SVGIG (reference sequence). The V gene lost 8 bases and the J gene lost 6 bases, with 22 bases spanning the gap. The CDR3 nucleotides are TGTGCCGAACAGGTGGGGGGATATAATTCTGAAGCTTTCTTT. It is translated as CAEQVGGYNSEAFF.

V and J are TRBV13 and TRBJ1-3; the D is unclear. This CDR3 comprises 17 residues. V was trimmed by 2 bases and J by 0 bases, leaving 14 bases between them. Germline V CDR1 and CDR2: PRHDT, FYEKMQ (reference sequence). The CDR3 sequence: CASSLMVPLSSGNTIYF. The CDR3 nucleotides read TGTGCCAGCAGCTTAATGGTGCCGCTGAGCTCTGGAAACACCATATATTTT.

The genes are TRBV28 and TRBJ2-5, with D tentatively TRBD1 (7 bases). Trimming pared 7 bases from V and 5 bases from J, leaving 17 bases between. In germline, CDR1 is MDHEN, CDR2 SYDVKM. The CDR3 length is 14 residues. The CDR3 reads CASIPGGGTETQYF. The CDR3 DNA reads TGTGCCAGCATCCCAGGAGGGGGCACGGAGACCCAGTACTTC.

This clone was counted once. This chain joins TRBV2 and TRBJ2-1; D is unresolved. The CDR3 covers 14 residues. The germline gives CDR1 SNHLY, CDR2 FYNNEI. V lost 2 bases and J lost 4, with 9 bases in between. CDR3: CASSELSEYNEQFF. CDR3 DNA sequence: TGTGCCAGCAGTGAATTGAGCGAGTACAATGAGCAGTTCTTC.

The chain uses TRBV10-1 and TRBJ2-7, with D tentatively TRBD1 (6 bases). The germline V gene has CDR1 WNHNN and CDR2 SYGVQD (reference sequence). Trimming removed 6 bases at V and 3 bases at J, with 18 bases between. The CDR3 covers 15 residues. The CDR3 nucleotides are TGCGCCAGCAGCTGGGACATCGGGGTTCACTACGAGCAGTACTTC. It is translated as CASSWDIGVHYEQYF.